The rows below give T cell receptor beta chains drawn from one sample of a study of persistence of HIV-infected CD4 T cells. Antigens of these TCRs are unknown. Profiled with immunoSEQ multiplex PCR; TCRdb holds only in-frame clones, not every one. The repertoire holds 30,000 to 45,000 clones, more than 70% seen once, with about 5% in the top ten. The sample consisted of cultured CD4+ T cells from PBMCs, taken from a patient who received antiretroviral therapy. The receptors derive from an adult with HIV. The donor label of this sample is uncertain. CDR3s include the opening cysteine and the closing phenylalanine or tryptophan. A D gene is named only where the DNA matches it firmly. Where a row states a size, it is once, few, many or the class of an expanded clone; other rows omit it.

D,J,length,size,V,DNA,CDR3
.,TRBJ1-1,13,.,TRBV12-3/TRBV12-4,TGTGCCAGCAGTATTACAGCGAACACTGAAGCTTTCTTT,CASSITANTEAFF
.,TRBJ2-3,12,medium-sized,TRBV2,TGTGCCAGCAGTGTTAGCACAGATACGCAGTATTTT,CASSVSTDTQYF
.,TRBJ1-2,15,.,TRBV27,TGTGCCAGTCAAGCGGGGCGGGGGCGCGGCTATGGCTACACCTTC,CASQAGRGRGYGYTF
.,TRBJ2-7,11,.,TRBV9,TGTGCCAGCAGCGTAGTTCAAGAGCAGTACTTC,CASSVVQEQYF
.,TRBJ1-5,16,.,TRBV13,TGTGCCAGCAGCTTCGGGCAGGGTGGGCGCAATCAGCCCCAGCATTTT,CASSFGQGGRNQPQHF
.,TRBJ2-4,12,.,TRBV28,TGTGCCACCCTGTCACAGGGAAACATTCAGTACTTC,CATLSQGNIQYF
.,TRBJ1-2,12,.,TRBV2,TGTGCCAGCAGTGGGAGGTCTTATGGCTACACCTTC,CASSGRSYGYTF
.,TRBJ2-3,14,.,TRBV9,TGTGCCAGCAGCGTACGGCCTAGCACAGATACGCAGTATTTT,CASSVRPSTDTQYF
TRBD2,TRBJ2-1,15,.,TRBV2,TGTGCCAGCAGCTATACTAGCGGGGGGGCCGGTGAGCAGTTCTTC,CASSYTSGGAGEQFF
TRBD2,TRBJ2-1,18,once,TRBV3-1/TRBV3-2,TGTGCCAGCAGCCAAGATCTTCCTAGCGGGGGGGCGAGGAATGAGCAGTTCTTC,CASSQDLPSGGARNEQFF
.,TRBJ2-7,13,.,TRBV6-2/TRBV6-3,TGTGCCAGCAGTTATGGACGGGCCTACGAGCAGTACTTC,CASSYGRAYEQYF
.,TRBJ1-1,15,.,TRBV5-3,TGTGCCAGAAGCTTGACAGGGATCCCCAACACTGAAGCTTTCTTT,CARSLTGIPNTEAFF
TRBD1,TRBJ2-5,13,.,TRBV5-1,TGCGCCAGCGCGGGACAGGGGAAAGAGACCCAGTACTTC,CASAGQGKETQYF
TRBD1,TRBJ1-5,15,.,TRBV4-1,TGCGCCAGCAGCCAAGGACAGGGGGCTCGGCAGCCCCAGCATTTT,CASSQGQGARQPQHF
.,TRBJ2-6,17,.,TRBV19,TGTGCCAGTAGTAGTGGAGGGATTGGCTCTGGGGCCAACGTCCTGACTTTC,CASSSGGIGSGANVLTF
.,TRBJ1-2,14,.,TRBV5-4,TGTGCCAGCAGCTTGACCAACAAGGACTATGGCTACACCTTC,CASSLTNKDYGYTF
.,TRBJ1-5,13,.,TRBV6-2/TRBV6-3,TGTGCCAGCAGTTACGGGCGATATCAGCCCCAGCATTTT,CASSYGRYQPQHF
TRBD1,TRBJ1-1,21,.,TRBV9,TGTGCCAGCACCCCACTGAGGGGGGAGCGCGACAGGGGTACGGGAGGGACTGAAGCTTTCTTT,CASTPLRGERDRGTGGTEAFF
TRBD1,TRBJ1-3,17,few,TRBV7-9,TGTGCCAGCAGCCGACGAATTGGGACAGATTCTGGAAACACCATATATTTT,CASSRRIGTDSGNTIYF
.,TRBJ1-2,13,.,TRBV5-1,TGCGCCAGCAGCTTGGCTGAGGGGTATGGCTACACCTTC,CASSLAEGYGYTF
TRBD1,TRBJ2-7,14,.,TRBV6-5,TGTGCCAGCAGTTCGACAGGGTCAGAAGGGGAGCAGTACTTC,CASSSTGSEGEQYF
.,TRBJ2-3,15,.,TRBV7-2,TGTGCCAGCAGCTTCCAGTTTGCAGGCACAGATACGCAGTATTTT,CASSFQFAGTDTQYF
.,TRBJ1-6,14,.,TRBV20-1,TGCAGTGCTAGTGTAAACAAGTATAATTCACCCCTCCACTTT,CSASVNKYNSPLHF
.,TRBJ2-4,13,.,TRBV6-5,TGTGCCAGCTCCGGGACGTCGAAAAACATTCAGTACTTC,CASSGTSKNIQYF
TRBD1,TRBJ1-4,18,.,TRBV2,TGTGCCAGCAGTGACCCTGGGACAGGGGGCCGGACTAATGAAAAACTGTTTTTT,CASSDPGTGGRTNEKLFF
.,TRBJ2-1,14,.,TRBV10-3,TGTGCCATCAGTGATGACCCCGCCAAAGTGTTGCAGTTCTTC,CAISDDPAKVLQFF
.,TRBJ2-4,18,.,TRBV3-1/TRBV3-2,TGTGCCAGCAGCCAAAGCCCCGTGGGGGGGCGTCGAGGAAACATTCAGTACTTC,CASSQSPVGGRRGNIQYF
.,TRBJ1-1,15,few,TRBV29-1,TGCAGCGTCCGGTGGACAATCCACATGAACACTGAAGCTTTCTTT,CSVRWTIHMNTEAFF
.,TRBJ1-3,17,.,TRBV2,TGTGCCAGCAGTGACAGAGGGGCCCGGAGCTCTGGAAACACCATATATTTT,CASSDRGARSSGNTIYF
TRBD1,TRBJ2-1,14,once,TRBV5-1,TGCGCCAGCAGCGGATACGACAGGGGCAATGAGCAGTTCTTC,CASSGYDRGNEQFF
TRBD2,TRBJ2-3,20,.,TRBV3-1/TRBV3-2,TGTGCCAGCAGCCAAGATCCGACTAGCGGGGGGGCTAGAGGTACAGATACGCAGTATTTT,CASSQDPTSGGARGTDTQYF
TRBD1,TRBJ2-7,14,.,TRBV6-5,TGTGCCAGCAGAGACTCAGGGGGCTTGTACGAGCAGTACTTC,CASRDSGGLYEQYF
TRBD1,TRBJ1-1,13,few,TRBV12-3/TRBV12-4,TGTGCCAGCAGCCCGGACAGGACTCTTGAAGCTTTCTTT,CASSPDRTLEAFF
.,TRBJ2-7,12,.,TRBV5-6,TGTGCCAGCAGCTTGGTGGGATACGAGCAGTACTTC,CASSLVGYEQYF
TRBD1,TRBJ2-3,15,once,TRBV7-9,TGTGCCAGCAGCTTGGGACAGGGGAACACAGATACGCAGTATTTT,CASSLGQGNTDTQYF
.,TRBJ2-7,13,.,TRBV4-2,TGTGCCAGCAGCCAATCAGACGCTGCCGAGCAGTACTTC,CASSQSDAAEQYF
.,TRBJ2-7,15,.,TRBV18,TGTGCCAGCTCACCATTTAGGTACAGCAACTACGAGCAGTACTTC,CASSPFRYSNYEQYF
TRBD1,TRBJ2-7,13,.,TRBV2,TGTGCCAGCAGGGGGACAGGGGTGGCCGAGCAGTACTTC,CASRGTGVAEQYF
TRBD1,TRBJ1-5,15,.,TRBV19,TGTGCCAGTAGCCCAGGGGGTTCGAGCAATCAGCCCCAGCATTTT,CASSPGGSSNQPQHF
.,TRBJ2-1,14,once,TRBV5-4,TGTGCCAGCAGTTTTCCCGAGGGCTACAATGAGCAGTTCTTC,CASSFPEGYNEQFF
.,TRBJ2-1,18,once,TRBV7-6,TGTGCCAGCAGCTTAGTTCTCCGACTAGAAGCGGGCGGTAATGAGCAGTTCTTC,CASSLVLRLEAGGNEQFF
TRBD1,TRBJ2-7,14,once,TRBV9,TGTGCCAGCAGCAAGGGGACAGGGGAGTATGAGCAGTACTTC,CASSKGTGEYEQYF
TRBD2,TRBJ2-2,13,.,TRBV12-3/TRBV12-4,TGTGCCAGCAGGTCGGGGGGTGCCGGGGAGCTGTTTTTT,CASRSGGAGELFF